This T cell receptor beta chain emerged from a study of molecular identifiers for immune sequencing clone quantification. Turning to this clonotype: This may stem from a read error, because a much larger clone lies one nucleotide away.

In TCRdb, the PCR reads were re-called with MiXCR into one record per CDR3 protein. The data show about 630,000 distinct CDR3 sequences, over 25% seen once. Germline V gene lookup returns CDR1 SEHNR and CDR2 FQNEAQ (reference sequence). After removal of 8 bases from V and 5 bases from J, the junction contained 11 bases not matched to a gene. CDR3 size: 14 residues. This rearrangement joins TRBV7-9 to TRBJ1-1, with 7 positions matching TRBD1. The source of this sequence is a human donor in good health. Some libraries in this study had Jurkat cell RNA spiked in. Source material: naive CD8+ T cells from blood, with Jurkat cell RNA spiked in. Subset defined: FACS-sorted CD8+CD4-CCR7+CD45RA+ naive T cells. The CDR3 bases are TGTGCCAGCGGCCCCGACAGGGCGAGGACTGAAGCTTTCTTT. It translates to CASGPDRARTEAFF.